These 17 T cell receptor beta chains were all obtained from the same sample, sequenced in a study of T cells in localized non-small cell lung cancer (TCRdb year 2020). The library was prepared using the immunoSEQ multiplex PCR assay. TCRdb took over this immuneACCESS table, retaining in-frame rearrangements with V and J assigned. Such tables are incomplete; in checked studies, under half of the missing clones stem from an unresolved V gene, and the remainder is unexplained. This sample holds some 2,400 clones; about 30% were observed only once. Together, the top ten hold 15% of the sample. Sequenced here: lung tumor tissue, sampled before any cancer treatment. The receptor set was obtained from a male donor at least 60 years old with stage III squamous cell lung carcinoma.

The V gene is TRBV28, the J gene TRBJ2-7; 11 nucleotides agree with TRBD1. V lost 5 bases and J lost 3; bases outside the gene matches: 12. The CDR3 is made up of 17 amino acids. From germline, CDR1 is MDHEN and CDR2 SYDVKM. The CDR3 region is CASSPSPDRGLHYEQYF. DNA for the CDR3: TGTGCCAGCAGTCCCTCACCGGACAGGGGGCTCCACTACGAGCAGTACTTC.

This clone appeared a few times. CDR3 sequence reads: CASSLGARTNEKLFF. Here the CDR3 DNA reads TGTGCCAGCAGCTTGGGGGCCAGAACTAATGAAAAACTGTTTTTT. The chain is built from TRBV7-5 and TRBJ1-4; the D call TRBD1 from the table was never checked on the DNA. TRBV7-5 is classified as a pseudogene. There are 15 residues in the CDR3.

The chain combines TRBV30 with TRBJ2-1; D might be TRBD1 (6 bases). V was clipped by 2 bases and J by 4 bases, with 12 bases between them. Per germline, CDR1 GTSNPN and CDR2 SVGIG (reference sequence). CDR3 length: 14 amino acids. The CDR3: CAWSLGTRYNEQFF. The DNA of the CDR3 is TGTGCCTGGAGTCTCGGGACAAGGTACAATGAGCAGTTCTTC.

The J gene is TRBJ1-1, the V gene TRBV6-8; D remains ambiguous. Per the germline V gene, CDR1 is MNHGY and CDR2 is SAAAGT. V was shortened by 0 bases and J by 6 bases, with 8 bases between the two germline ends. CDR3 size: 13 residues. This CDR3 is CASSYSGWSEAFF. The CDR3 DNA reads TGTGCCAGCAGTTACTCGGGTTGGTCTGAAGCTTTCTTT.

The rearrangement joins TRBV10-2 to TRBJ2-3; TRBD1 aligns across 9 bases. V dropped 5 bases and J dropped 0; count of bases not matched to a gene: 3. This CDR3 has 15 amino acids. Germline V lookup: CDR1 WSHSY, CDR2 SAAADI. CDR3 sequence reads: CASSPDRGSTDTQYF. CDR3 bases: TGCGCCAGCAGTCCGGACAGGGGCAGCACAGATACGCAGTATTTT.

The chain links TRBV28 to TRBJ2-7, with D possibly being TRBD1 (6 bases). V was cut by 3 bases and J by 1 base, with 16 bases left in between. CDR1 and CDR2 from the germline V gene are MDHEN and SYDVKM. The CDR3 totals 16 residues. CDR3 in amino acids: CASSLPITGYSYEQYF. The CDR3 DNA sequence: TGTGCCAGCAGTTTGCCCATAACAGGGTATTCCTACGAGCAGTACTTC.

This clone was counted only a few times. The chain carries TRBV28 and TRBJ2-1, with 7 positions matching TRBD2. Germline V gene lookup returns CDR1 MDHEN and CDR2 SYDVKM. Germline trimming cut 6 bases from V and 2 bases from J; bases unmatched to any gene: 13. CDR3 size: 17 residues. CDR3 sequence (DNA): TGTGCCAGCAGACCCCCCCTAGCGGCCAATCCCTACAATGAGCAGTTCTTC. It is translated as CASRPPLAANPYNEQFF. Drawing the rest from reference TRBV28 and TRBJ2-1, the complete variable domain is DVKVTQSSRYLVKRTGEKVFLECVQDMDHENMFWYRQDPGLGLRLIYFSYDVKMKEKGDIPEGYSVSREKKERFSLILESASTNQTSMYLCASRPPLAANPYNEQFFGPGTRLTVL.

The chain joins TRBV29-1 to TRBJ1-5; maybe TRBD1 (5 bases). Trimming stripped 7 bases from V and 4 bases from J, with 17 bases between. CDR1 is SQVTM, CDR2 ANQGSEA, per germline. This CDR3 is built from 14 residues. The CDR3 loop reads CSASQRGPNQPQHF. Here the CDR3 DNA reads TGCAGCGCAAGCCAAAGGGGACCTAATCAGCCCCAGCATTTT.

This clone was found a few times. The chain employs TRBV9 and TRBJ2-7; 12 bases map to TRBD1. From germline, CDR1 is SGDLS and CDR2 YYNGEE. J was trimmed by 7 bases and V by 9 bases; bases with no gene match: 11. The CDR3 spans 14 residues. The CDR3 protein is CANTPGQGAEEQYF. The CDR3 coding sequence is TGTGCCAACACGCCGGGACAGGGGGCAGAAGAGCAGTACTTC.

This chain uses TRBV29-1 with TRBJ2-1; D is uncertain. V shed 2 bases and J shed 2 bases, with 16 bases lying between them. Per the germline V gene, CDR1 is SQVTM and CDR2 is ANQGSEA. The CDR3 has 16 amino acids. This chain's CDR3 is CSVEIRFGSAYNEQFF. The CDR3 DNA reads TGCAGCGTTGAAATTAGGTTCGGCAGTGCCTACAATGAGCAGTTCTTC.

In its sample, this clone is medium-sized (0.01 to 0.1%). This sequence joins TRBV6-8 and TRBJ1-1; perhaps TRBD1 as D (6 bases). V was trimmed by 5 bases and J by 8 bases, leaving 15 bases between them. This CDR3 is 13 amino acids long. Looked up from germline, CDR1 is MNHGY and CDR2 is SAAAGT. The DNA of the CDR3 is TGTGCCAGCAGTCGAGTTACCGACAGGGAAGCTTTCTTT. This encodes CASSRVTDREAFF.

This rearrangement joins TRBV11-3 to TRBJ1-4, with D possibly being TRBD1 (5 bases). There are 14 residues in the CDR3. V was pared by 5 bases and J by 8 bases, with 15 bases between. Germline assignment: CDR1 SGHNT and CDR2 YENEEA. The CDR3 DNA is TGTGCCAGCAGCCCGGGGGGGGATCCAGAAAAACTGTTTTTT. It yields the protein CASSPGGDPEKLFF.

This clone was detected only a few times. The chain has TRBV6-7 and TRBJ2-5, with D possibly matching TRBD1 (8 bases). TRBV6-7 is known as an ORF, though its function is uncertain. The ends were cut back, 1 base at V and 3 bases at J, with 15 bases in the middle. The CDR3 has 16 residues. CDR3 bases: TGTGCCAGCAGTTACTATTCTACAGGGGGGGAAGAGACCCAGTACTTC. This codes for CASSYYSTGGEETQYF.

This clone has just a few counts. The chain's CDR3 is CASSMGNTEAFF. CDR3 sequence (DNA): TGTGCCAGCAGTATGGGGAATACTGAAGCTTTCTTT. This sequence joins TRBV25-1 and TRBJ1-1; D uncertain. V gave up 5 bases and J gave up 5 bases, with 9 bases separating them. CDR1 and CDR2 from the germline V gene are MGHDK and SYGVNS. The CDR3 sequence is 12 residues long.

J is TRBJ2-5 and V is TRBV11-3, with D perhaps TRBD2 (5 bases). The germline CDR1 and CDR2 sequences are SGHNT and YENEEA. This CDR3 comprises 14 residues. Between the trimmed V and J ends, which lost 2 bases and 5 bases, there was a span of 12 bases. The CDR3 reads CASSLSGEKETQYF. DNA of the CDR3: TGTGCCAGCAGCTTATCCGGGGAGAAGGAGACCCAGTACTTC.

This sequence joins TRBV10-1 and TRBJ2-2; D may be TRBD2 (6 bases). Germline V gives CDR1 WNHNN, CDR2 SYGVQD (reference sequence). This CDR3 region has 16 residues. The germline V and J ends were trimmed by 0 bases and 1 base, with 9 bases remaining between them. This CDR3 is CASSESRGLNTGELFF. The CDR3 DNA reads as TGCGCCAGCAGTGAGTCAAGGGGACTGAACACCGGGGAGCTGTTTTTT.

This clone is categorized as large. The chain recombines TRBV11-3 with TRBJ1-5, with TRBD1 as a possible D gene (6 bases). Germline assignment: CDR1 SGHNT and CDR2 YENEEA. The CDR3 totals 15 residues. Trimming left V 5 bases short and J 2 bases short, with 13 bases between. CDR3 DNA sequence: TGTGCCAGCAGCCATGCAGGACAGCGCAATCAGCCCCAGCATTTT. Its translation: CASSHAGQRNQPQHF.